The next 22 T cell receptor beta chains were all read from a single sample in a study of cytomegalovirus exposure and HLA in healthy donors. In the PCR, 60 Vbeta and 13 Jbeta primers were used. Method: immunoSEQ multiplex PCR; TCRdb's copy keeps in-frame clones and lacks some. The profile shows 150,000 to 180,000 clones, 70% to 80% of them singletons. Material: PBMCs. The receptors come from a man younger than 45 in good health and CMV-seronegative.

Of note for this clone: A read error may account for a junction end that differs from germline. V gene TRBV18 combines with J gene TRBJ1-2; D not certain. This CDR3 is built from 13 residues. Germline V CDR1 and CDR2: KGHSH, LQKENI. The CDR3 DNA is TGTGCCAGCTCACCTGGACTGAATAATGGCTACCCCTTC. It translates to CASSPGLNNGYPF.

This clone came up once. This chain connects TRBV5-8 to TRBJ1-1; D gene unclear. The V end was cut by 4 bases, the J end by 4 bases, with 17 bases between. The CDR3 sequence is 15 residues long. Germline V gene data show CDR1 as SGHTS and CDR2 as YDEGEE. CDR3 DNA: TGTGCCAGCAGCCCCAATTCCGGGAGATTCACTGAAGCTTTCTTT. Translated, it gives CASSPNSGRFTEAFF.

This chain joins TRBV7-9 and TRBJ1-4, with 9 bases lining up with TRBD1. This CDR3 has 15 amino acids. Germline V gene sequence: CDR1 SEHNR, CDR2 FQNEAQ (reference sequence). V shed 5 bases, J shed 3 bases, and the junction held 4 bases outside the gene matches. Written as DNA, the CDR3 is TGTGCCAGCAGCCGAGGGGACAGGGCTAATGAAAAACTGTTTTTT. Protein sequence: CASSRGDRANEKLFF.

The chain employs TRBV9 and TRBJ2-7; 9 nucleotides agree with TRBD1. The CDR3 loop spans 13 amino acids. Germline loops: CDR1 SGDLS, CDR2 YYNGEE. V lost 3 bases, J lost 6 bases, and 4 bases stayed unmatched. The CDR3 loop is CASSAGQGSEQYF. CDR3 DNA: TGTGCCAGCAGCGCCGGACAGGGGTCCGAGCAGTACTTC.

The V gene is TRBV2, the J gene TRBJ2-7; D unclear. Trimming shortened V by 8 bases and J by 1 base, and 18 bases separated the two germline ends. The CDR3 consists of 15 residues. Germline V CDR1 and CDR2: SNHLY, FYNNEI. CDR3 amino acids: CASDRRDSVSYEQYF. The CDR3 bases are TGTGCCAGCGATCGCCGAGATTCGGTGTCCTACGAGCAGTACTTC.

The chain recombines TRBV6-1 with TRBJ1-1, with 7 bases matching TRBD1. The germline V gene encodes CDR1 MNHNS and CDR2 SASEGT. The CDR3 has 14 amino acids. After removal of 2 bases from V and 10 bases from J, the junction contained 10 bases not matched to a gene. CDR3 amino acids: CASSELQGSARAFF. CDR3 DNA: TGTGCCAGCAGTGAACTACAGGGGTCGGCGAGAGCTTTCTTT.

For the CDR3, the DNA is TGTGCCAGCAGTGAGGACAGCGAGAGCAATCAGCCCCAGCATTTT. It yields the protein CASSEDSESNQPQHF. The chain couples TRBV2 to TRBJ1-5; D is perhaps TRBD1 (6 bases). V lost 3 bases and J lost 1, with 10 bases in between. In germline, CDR1 is SNHLY, CDR2 FYNNEI. The length of the CDR3 is 15 residues.

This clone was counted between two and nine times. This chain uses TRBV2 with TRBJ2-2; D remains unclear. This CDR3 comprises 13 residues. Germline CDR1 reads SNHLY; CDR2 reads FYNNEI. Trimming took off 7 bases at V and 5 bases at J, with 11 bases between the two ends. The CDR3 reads CASKAEFTGELFF. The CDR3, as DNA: TGTGCCAGCAAGGCGGAGTTTACCGGGGAGCTGTTTTTT.

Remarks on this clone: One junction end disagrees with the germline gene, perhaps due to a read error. CDR3 amino acids: CSSSLVMTGGAYEQYF. CDR3 DNA sequence: TGTTCCAGCAGCTTAGTAATGACAGGGGGGGCCTACGAGCAGTACTTC. The J gene is TRBJ2-7, the V gene TRBV7-9, with 9 bases lining up with TRBD1. Looked up from germline, CDR1 is SEHNR and CDR2 is FQNEAQ (reference sequence). This CDR3 is built from 16 residues.

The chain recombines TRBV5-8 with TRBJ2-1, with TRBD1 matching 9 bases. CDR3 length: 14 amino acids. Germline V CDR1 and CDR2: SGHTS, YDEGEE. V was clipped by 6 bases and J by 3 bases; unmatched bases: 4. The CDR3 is CASTPGQGYNEQFF. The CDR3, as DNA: TGTGCCAGCACACCGGGACAGGGCTACAATGAGCAGTTCTTC.

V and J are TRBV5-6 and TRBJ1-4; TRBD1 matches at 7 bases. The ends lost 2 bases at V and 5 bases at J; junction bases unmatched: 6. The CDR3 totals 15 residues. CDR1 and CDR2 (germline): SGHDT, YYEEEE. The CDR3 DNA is TGTGCCAGCAGCTTCGCGACAGGGCAAAATGAAAAACTGTTTTTT. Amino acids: CASSFATGQNEKLFF. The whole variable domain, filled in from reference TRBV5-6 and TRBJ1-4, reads DAGVTQSPTHLIKTRGQQVTLRCSPKSGHDTVSWYQQALGQGPQFIFQYYEEEERQRGNFPDRFSGHQFPNYSSELNVNALLLGDSALYLCASSFATGQNEKLFFGSGTQLSVL.

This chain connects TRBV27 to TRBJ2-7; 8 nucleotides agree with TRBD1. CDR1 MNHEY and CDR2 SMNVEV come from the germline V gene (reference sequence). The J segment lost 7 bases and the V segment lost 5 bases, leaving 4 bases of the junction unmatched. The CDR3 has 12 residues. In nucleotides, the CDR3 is TGTGCCAGCAGTGCAACAGGGGGAGAGCAGTACTTC. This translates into CASSATGGEQYF.

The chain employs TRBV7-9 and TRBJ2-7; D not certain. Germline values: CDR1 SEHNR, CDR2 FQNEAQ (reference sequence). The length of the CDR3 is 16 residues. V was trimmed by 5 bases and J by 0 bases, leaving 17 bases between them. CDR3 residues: CASSPFPRQSSYEQYF. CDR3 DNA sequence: TGTGCCAGCAGCCCCTTCCCGAGGCAGTCCTCCTACGAGCAGTACTTC.

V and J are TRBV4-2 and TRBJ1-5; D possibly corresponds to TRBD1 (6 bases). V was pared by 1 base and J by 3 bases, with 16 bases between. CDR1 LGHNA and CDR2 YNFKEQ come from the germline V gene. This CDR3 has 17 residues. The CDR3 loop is CASSQGLKGGTNQPQHF. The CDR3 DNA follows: TGTGCCAGCAGCCAAGGTTTAAAGGGGGGGACCAATCAGCCCCAGCATTTT.

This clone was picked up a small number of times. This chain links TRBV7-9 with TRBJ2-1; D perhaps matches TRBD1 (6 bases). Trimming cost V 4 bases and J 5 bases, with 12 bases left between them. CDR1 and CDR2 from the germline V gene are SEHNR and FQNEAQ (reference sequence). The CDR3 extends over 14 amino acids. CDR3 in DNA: TGTGCCAGCAGCTCGCAGGGGAACGACAATGAGCAGTTCTTC. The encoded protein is CASSSQGNDNEQFF.

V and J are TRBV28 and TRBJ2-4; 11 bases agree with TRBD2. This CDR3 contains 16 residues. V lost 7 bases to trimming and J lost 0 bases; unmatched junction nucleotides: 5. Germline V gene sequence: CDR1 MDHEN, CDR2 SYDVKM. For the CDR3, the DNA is TGTGCCAGCACCCAGACTAGCGGGGCAGCCAAAAACATTCAGTACTTC. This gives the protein CASTQTSGAAKNIQYF.

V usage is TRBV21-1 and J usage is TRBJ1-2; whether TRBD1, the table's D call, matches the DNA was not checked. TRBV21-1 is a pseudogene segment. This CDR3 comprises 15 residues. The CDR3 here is CASSGGQGAGYGYTF. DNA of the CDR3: TGTGCCAGCAGCGGGGGACAGGGGGCAGGGTATGGCTACACCTTC.

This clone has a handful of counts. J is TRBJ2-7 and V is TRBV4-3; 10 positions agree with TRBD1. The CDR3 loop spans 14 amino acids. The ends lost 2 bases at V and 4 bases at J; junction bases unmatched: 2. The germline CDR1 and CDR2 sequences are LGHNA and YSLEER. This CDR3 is CASSQRQGAYEQYF. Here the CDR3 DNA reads TGCGCCAGCAGCCAAAGACAGGGGGCTTACGAGCAGTACTTC.

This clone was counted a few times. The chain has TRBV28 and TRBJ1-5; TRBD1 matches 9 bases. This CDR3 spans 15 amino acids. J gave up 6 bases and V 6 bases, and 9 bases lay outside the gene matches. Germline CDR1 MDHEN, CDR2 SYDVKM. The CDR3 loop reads CASRKTGGAGQPQHF. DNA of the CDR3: TGTGCCAGCAGAAAAACAGGGGGCGCAGGTCAGCCCCAGCATTTT.

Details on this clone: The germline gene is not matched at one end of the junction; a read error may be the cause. CDR3 sequence: CASSQEQGVGTEAFF. Written as DNA, the CDR3 is TGTGCCAGCAGCCAGGAACAGGGTGTCGGCACTGAAGCCTTCTTT. The chain employs TRBV14 and TRBJ1-1; a weak D match, TRBD1 (6 bases). Germline V gives CDR1 SGHDN, CDR2 FVKESK. The CDR3 consists of 15 residues.

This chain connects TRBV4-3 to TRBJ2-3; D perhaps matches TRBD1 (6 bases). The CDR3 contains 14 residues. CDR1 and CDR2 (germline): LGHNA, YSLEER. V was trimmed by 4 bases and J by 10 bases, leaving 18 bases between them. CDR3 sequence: CASSPETRGKAQYF. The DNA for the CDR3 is TGCGCCAGCAGCCCCGAAACAAGGGGGAAGGCGCAGTATTTT.

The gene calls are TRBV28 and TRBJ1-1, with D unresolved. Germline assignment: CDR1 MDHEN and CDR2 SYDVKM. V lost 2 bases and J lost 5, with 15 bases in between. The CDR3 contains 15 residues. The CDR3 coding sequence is TGTGCCAGCAGTTTAGGTAGTCTCGGGAGGACTGAAGCTTTCTTT. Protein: CASSLGSLGRTEAFF.